A selection of T cell receptor beta chains follows, all from one sample in a study of early T cells in non-severe SARS-CoV-2 infection. TCRdb re-analysed the 5' RACE reads in MiXCR, keeping a single row per CDR3 protein. The sample shows approximately 70,000 distinct CDR3 sequences, 11% of them seen only once. The source was whole blood, collected at baseline. These receptors were taken from an adult who was a healthcare worker with PCR-confirmed SARS-CoV-2 infection or an uninfected control (not recorded which). The conserved cysteine and the conserved F or W are not part of the CDR3 here.

v_call: TRBV7-3
j_call: TRBJ2-2
cdr3_aa: ASSQKDRFTGELF

v_call: TRBV3-1
j_call: TRBJ2-7
cdr3_aa: ASSRETGTGKHEQY

v_call: TRBV15
j_call: TRBJ2-3
cdr3_aa: ATSLGSGVDTQY

v_call: TRBV5-1
j_call: TRBJ1-2
cdr3_aa: ASSRGGQSFQNYGYT

v_call: TRBV5-1
j_call: TRBJ2-2
cdr3_aa: ASSPRSSGSGELF

v_call: TRBV6-1
j_call: TRBJ2-3
cdr3_aa: ASSEMYGTDTQY

v_call: TRBV11-2
j_call: TRBJ2-7
cdr3_aa: ASSSGWGNEQY

v_call: TRBV5-4
j_call: TRBJ2-6
cdr3_aa: ASSTGQPSGANVLT

v_call: TRBV12-3/TRBV12-4
j_call: TRBJ2-3
cdr3_aa: ASSSGTSVRNTQY

v_call: TRBV11-2
j_call: TRBJ2-5
cdr3_aa: ASSQGVWETQY

v_call: TRBV3-1
j_call: TRBJ1-1
cdr3_aa: ASSRDNLNTEAF

v_call: TRBV6-6
j_call: TRBJ2-1
cdr3_aa: ASSRTSGRAEEQF

v_call: TRBV5-1
j_call: TRBJ1-4
cdr3_aa: ASSLDPATNEKLF

v_call: TRBV10-3
j_call: TRBJ2-7
cdr3_aa: AISEDSYEQY

v_call: TRBV10-3
j_call: TRBJ2-1
cdr3_aa: AISEGAARQSNEQF

v_call: TRBV4-1
j_call: TRBJ2-2
cdr3_aa: ASSPRDFNTGELF

v_call: TRBV7-8
j_call: TRBJ2-3
cdr3_aa: ASSLATSAQY

v_call: TRBV11-3
j_call: TRBJ2-3
cdr3_aa: ASSLASASGSYAQY

v_call: TRBV6-5
j_call: TRBJ2-5
cdr3_aa: ASRVDGGRSQY

v_call: TRBV29-1
j_call: TRBJ1-1
cdr3_aa: SVGWVRGTEAF

v_call: TRBV6-1
j_call: TRBJ2-7
cdr3_aa: ASISFFGTTIYEQY

v_call: TRBV28
j_call: TRBJ1-6
cdr3_aa: ASIPQPNSPLH

v_call: TRBV7-6
j_call: TRBJ2-1
cdr3_aa: ASSLVTSGADEQF

v_call: TRBV9
j_call: TRBJ1-6
cdr3_aa: ASSVMSGASNSPLH

v_call: TRBV6-1
j_call: TRBJ2-3
cdr3_aa: ASSVFRGPTDTQY

v_call: TRBV5-5
j_call: TRBJ2-1
cdr3_aa: ASSLEAETYNEQF

v_call: TRBV27
j_call: TRBJ1-2
cdr3_aa: ASRGGRGAYGYT

v_call: TRBV7-2
j_call: TRBJ2-5
cdr3_aa: ASSFRGLNPRETQY

v_call: TRBV7-9
j_call: TRBJ2-1
cdr3_aa: ASSQTPGTGPYNEQF

v_call: TRBV6-1
j_call: TRBJ1-5
cdr3_aa: ASSPRQGINQPQH

v_call: TRBV20-1
j_call: TRBJ2-7
cdr3_aa: SARAGSSYEQY

v_call: TRBV28
j_call: TRBJ2-7
cdr3_aa: ASSFESEQY

v_call: TRBV9
j_call: TRBJ2-2
cdr3_aa: ASSVGSGTGELF

v_call: TRBV15
j_call: TRBJ1-2
cdr3_aa: ATSRDMDGYGYT

v_call: TRBV29-1
j_call: TRBJ1-1
cdr3_aa: SVWDRDTEAF

v_call: TRBV11-3
j_call: TRBJ2-3
cdr3_aa: ASSKQPRAPTDTQY

v_call: TRBV7-2
j_call: TRBJ1-1
cdr3_aa: ASSRFMNTEAF

v_call: TRBV25-1
j_call: TRBJ1-2
cdr3_aa: ASSDAPSVGYT

v_call: TRBV5-6
j_call: TRBJ1-1
cdr3_aa: ASSFFAEAF

v_call: TRBV20-1
j_call: TRBJ2-1
cdr3_aa: SVPGRGLTYNEQF

v_call: TRBV7-9
j_call: TRBJ1-3
cdr3_aa: ASSHGTAGNTIY

v_call: TRBV29-1
j_call: TRBJ2-7
cdr3_aa: SVAGLHEQY

v_call: TRBV9
j_call: TRBJ1-1
cdr3_aa: ASSAQKSPGGTEAF

v_call: TRBV4-3
j_call: TRBJ2-1
cdr3_aa: ASSQVPGSYNEQF

v_call: TRBV3-1
j_call: TRBJ2-7
cdr3_aa: ASSQRTETYEQY

v_call: TRBV11-2
j_call: TRBJ1-2
cdr3_aa: ASSLASWGEDGYT

v_call: TRBV3-1
j_call: TRBJ2-3
cdr3_aa: ASSQVTRPTDTQY

v_call: TRBV7-3
j_call: TRBJ1-2
cdr3_aa: ASRSEEHYGYT